These T cell receptor beta chains were read from a single sample in a study of CD8+ T cells in alopecia areata. Only in-frame clones appear in the TCRdb table, and some are missing; sequencing was by immunoSEQ multiplex PCR. The sample has about 180,000 clones, about three fifths seen once. The sequencing used CD4+ T cells sorted from blood, collected between weeks 55 and 65, from a patient treated with tofacitinib. These receptor sequences come from a human donor with alopecia areata. Both conserved end residues are part of each CDR3.

j_call: TRBJ1-6
v_call: TRBV29-1
cdr3_aa: CSAATGGVNSPLHF

j_call: TRBJ2-5
v_call: TRBV30
cdr3_aa: CAWSVGGQGGETQYF

j_call: TRBJ2-5
v_call: TRBV9
cdr3_aa: CASSMTGGARETQYF

j_call: TRBJ2-2
v_call: TRBV2
cdr3_aa: CAGGGYNTGELFF

j_call: TRBJ2-3
v_call: TRBV7-9
cdr3_aa: CASSLGGGVTDTQYF

j_call: TRBJ1-6
v_call: TRBV5-1
cdr3_aa: CASCQRTGHDSPLHF

j_call: TRBJ2-1
v_call: TRBV29-1
cdr3_aa: CSVEDRRGGTYNEQFF

j_call: TRBJ2-7
v_call: TRBV29-1
cdr3_aa: CSVAGTSGHTYEQYF

j_call: TRBJ1-2
v_call: TRBV29-1
cdr3_aa: CSVEPPGAYGYTF

j_call: TRBJ2-5
v_call: TRBV6-1
cdr3_aa: CASRGPLAAKETQYF

j_call: TRBJ1-1
v_call: TRBV7-9
cdr3_aa: CASSLSGSGNTEAFF

j_call: TRBJ2-7
v_call: TRBV28
cdr3_aa: CATYDSLTYEQYF

j_call: TRBJ2-3
v_call: TRBV15
cdr3_aa: CATSRDGQGTDTQYF

j_call: TRBJ1-3
v_call: TRBV7-6
cdr3_aa: CASSLEGFTGNTIYF

j_call: TRBJ2-5
v_call: TRBV4-1
cdr3_aa: CASSQAGTQYF

j_call: TRBJ2-7
v_call: TRBV6-5
cdr3_aa: CASSPVRQAYEQYF

j_call: TRBJ1-5
v_call: TRBV30
cdr3_aa: CAWSGTGFNQPQHF

j_call: TRBJ2-5
v_call: TRBV2
cdr3_aa: CASSGDFGETQYF

j_call: TRBJ1-4
v_call: TRBV2
cdr3_aa: CASSLQGIGEKLFF

j_call: TRBJ2-5
v_call: TRBV6-6
cdr3_aa: CASRDRAQGTQYF

j_call: TRBJ1-5
v_call: TRBV7-9
cdr3_aa: CASSLRGDKPQHF

j_call: TRBJ2-3
v_call: TRBV19
cdr3_aa: CASSIRLFTDTQYF

j_call: TRBJ1-2
v_call: TRBV7-2
cdr3_aa: CASSPGQGIKGYTF

j_call: TRBJ2-5
v_call: TRBV29-1
cdr3_aa: CSVELRGLGETQYF

j_call: TRBJ2-7
v_call: TRBV18
cdr3_aa: CASSPARGLYEQYF

j_call: TRBJ2-7
v_call: TRBV29-1
cdr3_aa: CSAGDYEQYF